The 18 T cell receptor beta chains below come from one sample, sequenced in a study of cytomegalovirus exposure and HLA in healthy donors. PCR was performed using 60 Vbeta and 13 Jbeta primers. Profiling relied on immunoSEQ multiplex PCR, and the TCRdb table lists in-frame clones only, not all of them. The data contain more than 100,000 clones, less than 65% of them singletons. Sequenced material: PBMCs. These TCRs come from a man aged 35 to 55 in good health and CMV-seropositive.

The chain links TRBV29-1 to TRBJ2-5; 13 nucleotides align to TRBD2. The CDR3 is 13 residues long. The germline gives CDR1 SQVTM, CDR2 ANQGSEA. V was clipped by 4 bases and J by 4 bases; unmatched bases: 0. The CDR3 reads CSVGTSGGETQYF. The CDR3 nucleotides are TGCAGCGTTGGGACTAGCGGGGGAGAGACCCAGTACTTC.

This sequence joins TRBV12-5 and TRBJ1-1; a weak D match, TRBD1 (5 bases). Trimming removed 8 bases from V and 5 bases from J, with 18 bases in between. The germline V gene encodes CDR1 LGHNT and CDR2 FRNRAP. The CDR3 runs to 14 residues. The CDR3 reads CASRRTGEETEAFF. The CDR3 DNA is TGTGCTAGTAGGCGTACAGGAGAGGAGACTGAAGCTTTCTTT.

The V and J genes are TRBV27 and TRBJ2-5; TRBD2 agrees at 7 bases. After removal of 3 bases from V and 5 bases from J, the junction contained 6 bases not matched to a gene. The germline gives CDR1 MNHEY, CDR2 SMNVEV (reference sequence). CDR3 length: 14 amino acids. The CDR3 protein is CASSFRLAGETQYF. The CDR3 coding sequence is TGTGCCAGCAGTTTCAGACTAGCCGGGGAGACCCAGTACTTC.

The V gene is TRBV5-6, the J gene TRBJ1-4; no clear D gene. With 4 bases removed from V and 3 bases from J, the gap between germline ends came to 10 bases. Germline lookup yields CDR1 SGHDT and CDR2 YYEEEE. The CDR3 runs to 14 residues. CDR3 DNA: TGTGCCAGCAGCAAACAGCCTGCTAATGAAAAACTGTTTTTT. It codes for CASSKQPANEKLFF. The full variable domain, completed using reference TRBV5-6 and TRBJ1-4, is DAGVTQSPTHLIKTRGQQVTLRCSPKSGHDTVSWYQQALGQGPQFIFQYYEEEERQRGNFPDRFSGHQFPNYSSELNVNALLLGDSALYLCASSKQPANEKLFFGSGTQLSVL.

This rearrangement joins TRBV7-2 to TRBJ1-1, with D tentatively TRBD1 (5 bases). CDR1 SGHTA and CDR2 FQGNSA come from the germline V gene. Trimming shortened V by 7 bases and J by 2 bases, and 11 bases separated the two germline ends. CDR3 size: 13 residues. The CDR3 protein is CASTRALNTEAFF. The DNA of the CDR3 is TGTGCCAGCACCAGGGCTCTAAACACTGAAGCTTTCTTT. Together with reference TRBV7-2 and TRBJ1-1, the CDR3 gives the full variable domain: GAGVSQSPSNKVTEKGKDVELRCDPISGHTALYWYRQSLGQGLEFLIYFQGNSAPDKSGLPSDRFSAERTGGSVSTLTIQRTQQEDSAVYLCASTRALNTEAFFGQGTRLTVV.

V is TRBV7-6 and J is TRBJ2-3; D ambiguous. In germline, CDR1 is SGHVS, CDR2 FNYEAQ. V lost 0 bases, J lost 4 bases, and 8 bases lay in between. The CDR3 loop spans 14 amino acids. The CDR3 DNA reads TGTGCCAGCAGCTTAGCGCCTACGGCAGATACGCAGTATTTT. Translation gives CASSLAPTADTQYF.

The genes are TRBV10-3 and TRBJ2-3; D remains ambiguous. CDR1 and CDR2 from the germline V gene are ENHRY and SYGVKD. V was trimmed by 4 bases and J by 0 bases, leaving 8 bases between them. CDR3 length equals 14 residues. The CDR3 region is CAISGYQSTDTQYF. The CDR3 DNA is TGTGCCATCAGTGGTTACCAGAGCACAGATACGCAGTATTTT.

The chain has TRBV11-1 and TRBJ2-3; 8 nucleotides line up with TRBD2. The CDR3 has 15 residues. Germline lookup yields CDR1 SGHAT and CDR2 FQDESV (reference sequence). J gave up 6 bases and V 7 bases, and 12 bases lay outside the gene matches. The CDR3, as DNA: TGTGCCAGCAACAGACGACGCGGGAGGTCTGATACGCAGTATTTT. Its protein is CASNRRRGRSDTQYF.

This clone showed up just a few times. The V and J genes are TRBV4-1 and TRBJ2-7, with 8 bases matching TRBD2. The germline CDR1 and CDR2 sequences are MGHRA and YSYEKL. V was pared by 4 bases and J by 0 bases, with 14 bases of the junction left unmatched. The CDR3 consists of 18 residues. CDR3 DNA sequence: TGCGCCAGCAGCCGGCAAAGGTACGCGGGGGGAAGCTCCTACGAGCAGTACTTC. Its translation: CASSRQRYAGGSSYEQYF.

CDR3 region: CAISDIDSPLHF. DNA of the CDR3: TGTGCCATCAGTGACATTGATTCACCCCTCCACTTT. The chain joins TRBV10-3 to TRBJ1-6; D not resolved. There are 12 residues in the CDR3. Germline-derived CDR1 and CDR2 are ENHRY and SYGVKD. V lost 3 bases, J lost 8 bases, and 5 bases lay in between.

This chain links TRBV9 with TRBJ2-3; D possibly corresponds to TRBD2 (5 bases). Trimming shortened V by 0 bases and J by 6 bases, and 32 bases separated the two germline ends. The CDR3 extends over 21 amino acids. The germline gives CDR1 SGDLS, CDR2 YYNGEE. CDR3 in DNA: TGTGCCAGCAGCGTAGATATGGAAAGCCCCTGGTACTCCCTCGGGAAGGATACGCAGTATTTT. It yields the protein CASSVDMESPWYSLGKDTQYF.

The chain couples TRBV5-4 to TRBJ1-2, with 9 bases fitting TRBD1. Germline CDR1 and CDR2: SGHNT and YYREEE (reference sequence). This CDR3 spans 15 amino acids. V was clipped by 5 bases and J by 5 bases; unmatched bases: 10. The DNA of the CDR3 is TGTGCCAGCAGTTTCGGGGGACAGGGAAGGTATGGCTACACCTTC. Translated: CASSFGGQGRYGYTF.

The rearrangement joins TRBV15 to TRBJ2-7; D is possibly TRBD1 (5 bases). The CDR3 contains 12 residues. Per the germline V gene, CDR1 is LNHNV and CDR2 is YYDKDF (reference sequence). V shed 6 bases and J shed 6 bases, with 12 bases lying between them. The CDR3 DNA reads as TGTGCCACCAGTGCCCTAAGGGGCGAGCAGTACTTC. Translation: CATSALRGEQYF.

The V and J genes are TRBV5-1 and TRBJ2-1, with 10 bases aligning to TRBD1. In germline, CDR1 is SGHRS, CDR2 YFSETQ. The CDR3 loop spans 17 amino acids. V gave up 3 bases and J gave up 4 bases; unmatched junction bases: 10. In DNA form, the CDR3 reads TGCGCCAGCAGCTGGGGCGTCGGGACAGGGGCTTACAATGAGCAGTTCTTC. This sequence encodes CASSWGVGTGAYNEQFF.

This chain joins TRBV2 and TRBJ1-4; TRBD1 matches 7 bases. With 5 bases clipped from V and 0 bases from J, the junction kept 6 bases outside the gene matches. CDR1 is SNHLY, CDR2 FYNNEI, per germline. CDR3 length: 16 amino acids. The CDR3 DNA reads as TGTGCCAGCAGTCCGGGACAGCCAGCAACTAATGAAAAACTGTTTTTT. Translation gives CASSPGQPATNEKLFF. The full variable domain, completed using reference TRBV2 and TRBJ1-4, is EPEVTQTPSHQVTQMGQEVILRCVPISNHLYFYWYRQILGQKVEFLVSFYNNEISEKSEIFDDQFSVERPDGSNFTLKIRSTKLEDSAMYFCASSPGQPATNEKLFFGSGTQLSVL.

CDR3 protein: CAIMPQQGIHEQYF. In DNA, the CDR3 is TGTGCCATCATGCCCCAACAGGGGATCCACGAGCAGTACTTC. The V call is TRBV10-3, the J call TRBJ2-7, with 7 bases fitting TRBD1. The V gene's germline CDR1 is ENHRY and CDR2 SYGVKD. With V trimmed by 7 bases and J by 5 bases, 11 bases remained unmatched. The CDR3 spans 14 residues.

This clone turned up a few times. The CDR3 coding sequence is TGCGCCAGCGGAACAGGGGCCGGAAACACCATATATTTT. This gives the protein CASGTGAGNTIYF. V is TRBV5-1 and J is TRBJ1-3; 7 bases agree with TRBD1. V lost 7 bases, J lost 4 bases, and 5 bases stayed unmatched. Germline CDR1 SGHRS, CDR2 YFSETQ. CDR3 size: 13 residues.

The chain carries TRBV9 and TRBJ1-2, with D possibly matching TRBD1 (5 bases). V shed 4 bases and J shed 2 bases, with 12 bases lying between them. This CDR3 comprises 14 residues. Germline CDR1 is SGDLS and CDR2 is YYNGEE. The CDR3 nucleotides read TGTGCCAGCAGCCGGGACTACGGCAACTATGGCTACACCTTC. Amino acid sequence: CASSRDYGNYGYTF.